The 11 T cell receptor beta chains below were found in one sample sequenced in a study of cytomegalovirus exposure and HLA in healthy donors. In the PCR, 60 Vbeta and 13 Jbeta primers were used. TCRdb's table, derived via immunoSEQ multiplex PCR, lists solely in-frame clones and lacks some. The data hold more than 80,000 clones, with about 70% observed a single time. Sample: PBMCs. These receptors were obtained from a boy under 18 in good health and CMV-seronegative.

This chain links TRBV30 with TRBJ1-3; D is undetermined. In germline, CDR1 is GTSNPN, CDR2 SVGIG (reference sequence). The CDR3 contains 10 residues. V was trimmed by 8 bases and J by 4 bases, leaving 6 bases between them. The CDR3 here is CAGGGNTIYF. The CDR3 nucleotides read TGTGCCGGCGGCGGAAACACCATATATTTT.

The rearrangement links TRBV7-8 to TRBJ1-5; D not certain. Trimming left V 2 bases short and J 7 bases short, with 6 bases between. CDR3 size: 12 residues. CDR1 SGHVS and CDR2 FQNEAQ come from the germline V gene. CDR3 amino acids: CASSLFGQPQHF. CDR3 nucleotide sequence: TGTGCCAGCAGCTTATTCGGGCAGCCCCAGCATTTT.

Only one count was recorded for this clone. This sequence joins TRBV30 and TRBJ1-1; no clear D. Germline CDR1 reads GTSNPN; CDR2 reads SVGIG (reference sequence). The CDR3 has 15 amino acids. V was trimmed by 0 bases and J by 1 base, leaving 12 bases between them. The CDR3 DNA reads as TGTGCCTGGAGTGTACTATCCACAAAGAACACTGAAGCTTTCTTT. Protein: CAWSVLSTKNTEAFF.

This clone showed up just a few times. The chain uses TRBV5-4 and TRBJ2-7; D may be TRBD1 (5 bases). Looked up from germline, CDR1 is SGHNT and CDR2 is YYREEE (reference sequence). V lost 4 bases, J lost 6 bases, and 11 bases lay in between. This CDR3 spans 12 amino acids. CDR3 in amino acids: CASSDPGSEQYF. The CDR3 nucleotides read TGTGCCAGCAGCGACCCAGGGTCCGAGCAGTACTTC.

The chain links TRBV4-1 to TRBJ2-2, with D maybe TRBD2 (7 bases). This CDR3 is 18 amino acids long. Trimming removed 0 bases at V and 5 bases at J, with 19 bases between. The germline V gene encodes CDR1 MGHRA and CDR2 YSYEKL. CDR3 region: CASSQDLWGGPGTGELFF. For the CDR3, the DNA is TGCGCCAGCAGCCAAGATCTCTGGGGGGGGCCAGGGACCGGGGAGCTGTTTTTT.

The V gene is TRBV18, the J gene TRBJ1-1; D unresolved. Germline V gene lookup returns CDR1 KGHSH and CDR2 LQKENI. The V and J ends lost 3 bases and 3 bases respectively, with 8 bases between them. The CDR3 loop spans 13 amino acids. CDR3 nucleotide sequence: TGTGCCAGCTCACCGCCTACTGACACTGAAGCTTTCTTT. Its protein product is CASSPPTDTEAFF.

The CDR3 region is CASSQAGAGNTQYF. Written as DNA, the CDR3 is TGCGCCAGCAGCCAAGCAGGCGCGGGGAATACGCAGTATTTT. The genes are TRBV4-1 and TRBJ2-3; perhaps TRBD2 as D (6 bases). The germline gives CDR1 MGHRA, CDR2 YSYEKL. This CDR3 is 14 amino acids long. V shed 1 base and J shed 7 bases, with 12 bases lying between them.

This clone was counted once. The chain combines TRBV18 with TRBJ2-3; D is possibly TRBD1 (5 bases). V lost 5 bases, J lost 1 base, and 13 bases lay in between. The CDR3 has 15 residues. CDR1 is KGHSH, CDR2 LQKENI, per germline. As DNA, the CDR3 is TGTGCCAGCTCAATTAAAGGACAAGGCACAGATACGCAGTATTTT. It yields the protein CASSIKGQGTDTQYF.

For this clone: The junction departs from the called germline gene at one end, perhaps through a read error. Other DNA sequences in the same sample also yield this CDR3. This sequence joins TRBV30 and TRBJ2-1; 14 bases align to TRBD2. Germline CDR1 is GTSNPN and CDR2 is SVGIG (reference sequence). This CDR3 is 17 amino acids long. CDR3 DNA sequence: TGTGCCTGGAGCGTAAGCCGGACTAGCGGGAGGCTGGATGAGCAATTCTTC. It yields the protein CAWSVSRTSGRLDEQFF.

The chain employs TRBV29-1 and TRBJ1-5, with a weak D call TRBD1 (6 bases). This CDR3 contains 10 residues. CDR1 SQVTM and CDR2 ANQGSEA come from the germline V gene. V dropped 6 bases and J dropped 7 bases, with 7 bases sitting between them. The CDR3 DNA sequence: TGCAGCGTAGACAGGCAGCCCCAGCATTTT. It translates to CSVDRQPQHF.

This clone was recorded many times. CDR3 nucleotide sequence: TGTGCCAGCAGCTCCAGCCGGACGGGGAATCAGCCCCAGCATTTT. It codes for CASSSSRTGNQPQHF. The V call is TRBV5-6, the J call TRBJ1-5; no reliable D call. The CDR3 loop spans 15 amino acids. Trimming stripped 3 bases from V and 4 bases from J, with 14 bases between. Germline assignment: CDR1 SGHDT and CDR2 YYEEEE.